This TCR beta chain was sequenced for a study of blood T cell repertoires in COVID-19. Study-wide background: The samples span acute and convalescent COVID-19 from the United States, Italy and Spain.

Germline-derived CDR1 and CDR2 are SNHLY and FYNNEI. The ends lost 3 bases at V and 0 bases at J; junction bases unmatched: 8. CDR3 length: 17 residues. The repertoire was sequenced with immunoSEQ multiplex PCR; TCRdb's copy has only in-frame clones and lacks some. Of about 280,000 clones listed, roughly 87% are singletons. The receptor's source is a woman between 45 and 65 years old who had recovered from COVID-19. Sequenced: peripheral blood. The chain combines TRBV2 with TRBJ1-2; the match to TRBD1 covers 9 bases. The CDR3 DNA sequence: TGTGCCAGCAGTGAGAGGTACAGGGGGCCCACTAACTATGGCTACACCTTC. As protein: CASSERYRGPTNYGYTF.